The rows below give T cell receptor beta chains drawn from one sample of a study of shared clonotypes between healthy human individuals. The repertoire was sequenced with immunoSEQ multiplex PCR; TCRdb's copy has only in-frame clones and lacks some. The data contain roughly 2.5 million clones, roughly nine tenths of them singletons. Sequences were obtained from naive CD4+ T cells sorted from blood. These receptors were collected from a young man in good health. The CDR3 runs from the conserved cysteine through the conserved F or W. D genes are given only for firm matches. Clone size is given for some rows only: seen once, a few or many times, or a class if the clone is expanded.

clone_size: NA
v_call: TRBV10-3
d_call: NA
j_call: TRBJ1-1
cdr3_nt: TGTGCCATCAGAACCATGGCGGACACTGAAGCTTTCTTT
cdr3_aa: CAIRTMADTEAFF

clone_size: NA
v_call: TRBV7-3
d_call: TRBD2
j_call: TRBJ2-2
cdr3_nt: TGTGCCAGCAGCCGGCGGGGACTAGCGGGTTTCGCGAACACCGGGGAGCTGTTTTTT
cdr3_aa: CASSRRGLAGFANTGELFF

clone_size: once
v_call: TRBV6-1
d_call: NA
j_call: TRBJ2-5
cdr3_nt: TGTGCCACCCAGACCGAGGCAAAGACCCAGTACTTC
cdr3_aa: CATQTEAKTQYF

clone_size: NA
v_call: TRBV2
d_call: NA
j_call: TRBJ1-5
cdr3_nt: TGTGCCAGCAGTGAAAACCTTAGCAATCAGCCCCAGCATTTT
cdr3_aa: CASSENLSNQPQHF

clone_size: few
v_call: TRBV27
d_call: NA
j_call: TRBJ1-6
cdr3_nt: TGTGCCAGCAGTTTTCAGGGGACTCGACCCCTCCACTTT
cdr3_aa: CASSFQGTRPLHF

clone_size: NA
v_call: TRBV10-2
d_call: TRBD2
j_call: TRBJ2-1
cdr3_nt: TGCGCCAGCACCGGGACTAGCGGGAACGAGCAGTTCTTC
cdr3_aa: CASTGTSGNEQFF

clone_size: NA
v_call: TRBV20-1
d_call: NA
j_call: TRBJ1-4
cdr3_nt: TGCAGTGCTACCCGGGAGGTAGAACTGTTTTTT
cdr3_aa: CSATREVELFF

clone_size: NA
v_call: TRBV7-2
d_call: TRBD1
j_call: TRBJ1-1
cdr3_nt: TGTGCCAGCAGCTTAGTAGGGACAGGAGGGGCGAACACTGAAGCTTTCTTT
cdr3_aa: CASSLVGTGGANTEAFF

clone_size: NA
v_call: TRBV11-3
d_call: NA
j_call: TRBJ2-7
cdr3_nt: TGTGCCAGCAGCCGTGGCATACTGGGCGAGCAGTACTTC
cdr3_aa: CASSRGILGEQYF

clone_size: NA
v_call: TRBV7-2
d_call: NA
j_call: TRBJ1-5
cdr3_nt: TGTGCCAGCAGCACCACAGGGATAAATCAGCCCCAGCATTTT
cdr3_aa: CASSTTGINQPQHF

clone_size: NA
v_call: TRBV5-6
d_call: TRBD1
j_call: TRBJ2-7
cdr3_nt: TGTGCCAGCAGCTTGGGGGGACAGAGCCTTCCCTACGAGCAGTACTTC
cdr3_aa: CASSLGGQSLPYEQYF

clone_size: once
v_call: TRBV19
d_call: TRBD1
j_call: TRBJ1-6
cdr3_nt: TGTGCCAGTAGTATAGATGAGGGGGCTAATTCACCCCTCCACTTT
cdr3_aa: CASSIDEGANSPLHF

clone_size: NA
v_call: TRBV5-1
d_call: TRBD2
j_call: TRBJ2-1
cdr3_nt: TGCGCCAGCAGACCTGGACTAGCGGGAGAGTGGGATGAGCAGTTCTTC
cdr3_aa: CASRPGLAGEWDEQFF

clone_size: once
v_call: TRBV6-5
d_call: NA
j_call: TRBJ1-4
cdr3_nt: TGTGCCAGCAGTTCAGACTCGGGATTCGCTAATGAAAAACTGTTTTTT
cdr3_aa: CASSSDSGFANEKLFF

clone_size: NA
v_call: TRBV11-2
d_call: NA
j_call: TRBJ2-5
cdr3_nt: TGTGCCAGCAGCTGGGGACGAAGCGAAAAAGAGACCCAGTACTTC
cdr3_aa: CASSWGRSEKETQYF

clone_size: NA
v_call: TRBV19
d_call: TRBD1
j_call: TRBJ1-2
cdr3_nt: TGTGCCAGTAGTATAGACCGGACAGGGGCTTCGAGGGGCTACACCTTC
cdr3_aa: CASSIDRTGASRGYTF

clone_size: NA
v_call: TRBV28
d_call: TRBD2
j_call: TRBJ2-5
cdr3_nt: TGTGCCAGCAGTCCCCAGCGGGGGGGCCAAAAGACCCAGTACTTC
cdr3_aa: CASSPQRGGQKTQYF

clone_size: NA
v_call: TRBV7-2
d_call: NA
j_call: TRBJ2-2
cdr3_nt: TGTGCCAGCAGCTCACAGGGCGTCCCCGGGGAGCTGTTTTTT
cdr3_aa: CASSSQGVPGELFF

clone_size: once
v_call: TRBV6-1
d_call: NA
j_call: TRBJ2-1
cdr3_nt: TGTGCCAGCACCCCGTGGGAAGTTCACAACAATGAGCAGTTCTTC
cdr3_aa: CASTPWEVHNNEQFF

clone_size: NA
v_call: TRBV11-2
d_call: NA
j_call: TRBJ1-6
cdr3_nt: TGTGCCAGCAGCTTAGTATCTTCATCCCTCCACTTT
cdr3_aa: CASSLVSSSLHF

clone_size: NA
v_call: TRBV19
d_call: TRBD1
j_call: TRBJ2-5
cdr3_nt: TGTGCCAGTAGTACTGGGACAGGCCAAGAGACCCAGTACTTC
cdr3_aa: CASSTGTGQETQYF

clone_size: NA
v_call: TRBV6-1
d_call: NA
j_call: TRBJ2-5
cdr3_nt: TGTGCCAGCAGTGAAGTAACCCAGTTCCAAGAGACCCAGTACTTC
cdr3_aa: CASSEVTQFQETQYF

clone_size: NA
v_call: TRBV30
d_call: TRBD2
j_call: TRBJ2-5
cdr3_nt: TGTGCCTTAAGGACTAGCGGGAGGGGGGAGACCCAGTACTTC
cdr3_aa: CALRTSGRGETQYF